This T cell receptor beta chain was sequenced during a study of blood T cell repertoires in COVID-19. Authors' methods: Reference gene primer amplification gave estimated nucleated cell counts. Measured with immunoSEQ multiplex PCR; TCRdb has only the in-frame clones, and not every one. The V and J calls and clone size were taken over from that table, and D and trimming were inferred from the DNA. The sample records 230,000 or so clones, roughly 79% being singletons. This clone was counted once. Sequences were obtained from peripheral blood. The sequence was obtained from a woman older than 75 with COVID-19, enrolled during active disease.

Here the CDR3 DNA reads TGCGCCAGCGCCCCTCAGGGGCTGAACACTGAAGCTTTCTTT. Protein product: CASAPQGLNTEAFF. This chain links TRBV5-1 with TRBJ1-1, with a possible D match to TRBD1 (6 bases). CDR1 is SGHRS and CDR2 is YFSETQ in the germline V gene. V lost 7 bases, J lost 0 bases, and 13 bases lay in between. The CDR3 length is 14 residues.